This TCR beta chain was captured by sequencing in a study of blood T cell repertoires in COVID-19. Study context: COVID-19 samples, acute and convalescent, were from the United States, Italy and Spain.

The CDR3 runs 13 residues. Trimming stripped 1 base from V and 4 bases from J, with 7 bases between. From germline, CDR1 is SEHNR and CDR2 FQNEAQ (reference sequence). Only in-frame clones appear in the TCRdb table, and some are missing; sequencing was by immunoSEQ multiplex PCR. The sample has around 150,000 clones; 90% to 95% are singletons. This TCR came from a woman in her forties or fifties with acute or convalescent COVID-19. The sample was peripheral blood. The rearrangement uses TRBV7-9 and TRBJ1-1; D not certain. CDR3: CASSLEQTTEAFF. For the CDR3, the DNA is TGTGCCAGCAGCTTAGAACAGACCACTGAAGCTTTCTTT.